This T cell receptor beta chain was obtained from a study of T cell responses to AZD1222 COVID-19 vaccine. Study as a whole: Pooling covered second doses at about 4 or about 12 weeks. Findings of the study overall: Donors were largely white British and mainly female; clonal diversity was possibly underestimated.

About this clone itself: Its antigen is not known.

V was trimmed by 6 bases and J by 2 bases, leaving 14 bases between them. Germline V CDR1 and CDR2: MDHEN, SYDVKM. This CDR3 is built from 14 residues. Only in-frame clones appear in the TCRdb table, and some are missing; sequencing was by immunoSEQ multiplex PCR. The sample yields approximately 100,000 clones, 92% seen once. The material sequenced was peripheral blood, taken on day 0 of AZD1222 vaccination. This chain connects TRBV28 to TRBJ2-7; D is perhaps TRBD2 (6 bases). The clonotype comes from an adult in good health. The CDR3 sequence is CASRVGTLTYEQYF. The CDR3 nucleotides read TGTGCCAGCAGGGTAGGGACTTTGACCTACGAGCAGTACTTC.